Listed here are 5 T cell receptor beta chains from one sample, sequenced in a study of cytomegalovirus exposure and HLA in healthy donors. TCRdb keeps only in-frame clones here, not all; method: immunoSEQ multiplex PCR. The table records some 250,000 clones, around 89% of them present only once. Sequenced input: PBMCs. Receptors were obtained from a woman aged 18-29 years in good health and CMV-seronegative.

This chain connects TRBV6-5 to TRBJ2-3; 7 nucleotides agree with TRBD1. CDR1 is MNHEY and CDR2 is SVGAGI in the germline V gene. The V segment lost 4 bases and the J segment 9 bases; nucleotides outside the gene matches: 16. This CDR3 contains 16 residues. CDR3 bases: TGTGCCAGCAGTTTAGGGCCCCCGACAGGGCTAGGCACGCAGTATTTT. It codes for CASSLGPPTGLGTQYF.

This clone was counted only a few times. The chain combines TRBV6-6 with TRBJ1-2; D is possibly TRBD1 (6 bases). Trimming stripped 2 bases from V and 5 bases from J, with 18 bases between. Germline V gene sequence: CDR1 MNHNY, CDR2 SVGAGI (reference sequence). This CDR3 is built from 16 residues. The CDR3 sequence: CASSYAQGPNLYGYTF. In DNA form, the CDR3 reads TGTGCCAGCAGTTACGCTCAGGGGCCAAACCTATATGGCTACACCTTC.

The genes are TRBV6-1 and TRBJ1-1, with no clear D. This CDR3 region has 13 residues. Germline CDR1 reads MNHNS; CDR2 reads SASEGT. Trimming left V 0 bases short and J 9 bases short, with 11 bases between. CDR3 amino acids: CASSEARGSQAFF. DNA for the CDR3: TGTGCCAGCAGTGAAGCGCGGGGTAGCCAAGCTTTCTTT.

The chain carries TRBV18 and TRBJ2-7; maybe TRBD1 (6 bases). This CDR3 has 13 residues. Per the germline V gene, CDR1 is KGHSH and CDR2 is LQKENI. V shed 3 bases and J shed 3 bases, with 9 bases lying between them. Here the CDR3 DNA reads TGTGCCAGCTCACCGGACAGCATCTACGAGCAGTACGTC. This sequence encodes CASSPDSIYEQYV.

CDR3 loop: CASSTLAGGQETQYF. The CDR3 DNA reads TGTGCCAGCAGTACCCTAGCGGGGGGGCAGGAGACCCAGTACTTC. The V and J genes are TRBV27 and TRBJ2-5; 12 positions agree with TRBD2. This CDR3 is built from 15 residues. After removal of 5 bases from V and 5 bases from J, the junction contained 6 bases not matched to a gene. Germline CDR1 is MNHEY and CDR2 is SMNVEV (reference sequence).